This T cell receptor beta chain was sequenced during a study of shared clonotypes between healthy human individuals. CDR1 is MNHNS and CDR2 is SASEGT in the germline V gene. Trimming took 6 bases from V and 7 from J, leaving 15 bases between them. This CDR3 region has 13 residues. In replicate PCRs of unsorted PBMC, approximately 0.3 ug DNA, 30,000 or so T cell genomes, was used. TCRdb's table, derived via immunoSEQ multiplex PCR, lists solely in-frame clones and lacks some. Here the sample spans under 600,000 clones, about 79% being singletons. This clone was seen a handful of times. Healthy HIV-negative adults with no recent acute infections or vaccinations were recruited as donors.

V usage is TRBV6-1 and J usage is TRBJ1-1; maybe TRBD1 (5 bases). This clonotype was obtained from a woman in her thirties or forties in good health. Some clones in this sample may be carry-over from other donors' samples. Sequenced input: PBMCs. The DNA for the CDR3 is TGTGCCAGCAGGCTACAGGATCGTGTTGAAGCTTTCTTT. This codes for CASRLQDRVEAFF.